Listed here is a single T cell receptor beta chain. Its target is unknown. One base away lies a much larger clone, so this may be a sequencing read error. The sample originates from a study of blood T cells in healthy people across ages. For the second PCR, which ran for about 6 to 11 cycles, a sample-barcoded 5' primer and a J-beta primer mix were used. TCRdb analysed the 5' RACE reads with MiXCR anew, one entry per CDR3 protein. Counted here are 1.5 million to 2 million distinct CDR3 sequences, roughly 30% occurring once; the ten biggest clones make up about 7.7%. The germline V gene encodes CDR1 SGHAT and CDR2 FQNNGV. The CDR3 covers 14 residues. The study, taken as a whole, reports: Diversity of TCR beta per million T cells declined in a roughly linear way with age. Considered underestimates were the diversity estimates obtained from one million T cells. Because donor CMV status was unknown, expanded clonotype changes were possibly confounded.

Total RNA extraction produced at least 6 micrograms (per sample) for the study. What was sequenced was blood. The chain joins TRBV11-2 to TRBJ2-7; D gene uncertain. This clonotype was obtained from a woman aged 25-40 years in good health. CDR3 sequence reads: CVSSSLGQSYEQYF. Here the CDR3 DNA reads TGTGTCAGCAGCTCCTTGGGCCAATCCTACGAGCAGTACTTC.